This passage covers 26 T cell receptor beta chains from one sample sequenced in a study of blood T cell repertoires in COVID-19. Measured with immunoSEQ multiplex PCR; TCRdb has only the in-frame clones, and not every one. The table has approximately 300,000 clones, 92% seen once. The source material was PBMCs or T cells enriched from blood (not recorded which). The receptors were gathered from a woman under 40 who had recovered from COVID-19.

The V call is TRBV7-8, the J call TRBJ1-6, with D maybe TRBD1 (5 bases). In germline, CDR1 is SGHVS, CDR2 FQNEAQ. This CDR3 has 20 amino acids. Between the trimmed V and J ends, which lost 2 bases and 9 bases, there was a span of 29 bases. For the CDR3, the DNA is TGTGCCAGCAGCTTAACGCGCTGGCGCCCGGCGGGGGAAAAGGCTTCACCCCTCCACTTT. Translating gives CASSLTRWRPAGEKASPLHF.

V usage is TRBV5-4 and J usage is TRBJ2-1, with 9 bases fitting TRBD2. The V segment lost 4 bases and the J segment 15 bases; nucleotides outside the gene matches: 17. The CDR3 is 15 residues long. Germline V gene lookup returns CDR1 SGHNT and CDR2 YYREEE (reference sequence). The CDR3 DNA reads TGTGCCAGCAGCCCGGCCGCGGAATTAGCGGGAGTTCTGTTCTTC. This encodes CASSPAAELAGVLFF.

This chain's CDR3 is CASSDRGDQPQHF. CDR3 DNA: TGTGCCAGTAGTGACAGGGGTGATCAGCCCCAGCATTTT. The chain is built from TRBV19 and TRBJ1-5; 8 bases agree with TRBD1. J gave up 5 bases and V 5 bases, and 2 bases lay outside the gene matches. The V gene's germline CDR1 is LNHDA and CDR2 SQIVND (reference sequence). This CDR3 has 13 residues.

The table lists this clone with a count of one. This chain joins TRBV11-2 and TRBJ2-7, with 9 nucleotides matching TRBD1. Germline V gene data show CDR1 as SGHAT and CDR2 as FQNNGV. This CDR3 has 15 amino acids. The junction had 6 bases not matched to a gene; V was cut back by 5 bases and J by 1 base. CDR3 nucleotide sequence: TGTGCCAGCAGCACCCGGGACAGGGCGTCCTACGAGCAGTACTTC. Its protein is CASSTRDRASYEQYF.

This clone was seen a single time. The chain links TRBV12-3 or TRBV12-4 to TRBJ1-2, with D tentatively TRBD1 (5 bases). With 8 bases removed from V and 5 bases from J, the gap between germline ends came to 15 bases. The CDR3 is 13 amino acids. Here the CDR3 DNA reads TGTGCCAGCGCCGCATCAGGGATTTATGGCTACACCTTC. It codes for CASAASGIYGYTF.

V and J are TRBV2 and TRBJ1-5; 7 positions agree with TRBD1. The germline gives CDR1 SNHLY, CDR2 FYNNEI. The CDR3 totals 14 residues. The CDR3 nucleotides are TGTGCGAGCGGGGGACAGATATTCGGTCAGCCCCAGCATTTT. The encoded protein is CASGGQIFGQPQHF.

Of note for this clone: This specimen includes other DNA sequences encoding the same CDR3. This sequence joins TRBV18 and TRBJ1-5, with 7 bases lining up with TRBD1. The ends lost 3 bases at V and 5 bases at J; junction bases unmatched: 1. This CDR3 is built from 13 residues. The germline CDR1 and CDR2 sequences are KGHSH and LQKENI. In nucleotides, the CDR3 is TGTGCCAGCTCACCCCAGGGGGATCAGCCCCAGCATTTT. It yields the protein CASSPQGDQPQHF.

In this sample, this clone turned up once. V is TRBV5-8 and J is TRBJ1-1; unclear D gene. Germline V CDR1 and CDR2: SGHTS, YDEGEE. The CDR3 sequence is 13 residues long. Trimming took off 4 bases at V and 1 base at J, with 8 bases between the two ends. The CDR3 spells CASSPRGNTEAFF. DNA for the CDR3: TGTGCCAGCAGCCCTCGGGGGAACACTGAAGCTTTCTTT. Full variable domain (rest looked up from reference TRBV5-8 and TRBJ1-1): EAGVTQSPTHLIKTRGQQATLRCSPISGHTSVYWYQQALGLGLQFLLWYDEGEERNRGNFPPRFSGRQFPNYSSELNVNALELEDSALYLCASSPRGNTEAFFGQGTRLTVV.

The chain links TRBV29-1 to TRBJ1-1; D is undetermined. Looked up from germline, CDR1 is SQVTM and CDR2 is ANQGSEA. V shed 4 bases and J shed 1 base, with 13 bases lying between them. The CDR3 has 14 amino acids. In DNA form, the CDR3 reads TGCAGCGTTGTGGCCAGTTATGCGAACACTGAAGCTTTCTTT. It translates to CSVVASYANTEAFF.

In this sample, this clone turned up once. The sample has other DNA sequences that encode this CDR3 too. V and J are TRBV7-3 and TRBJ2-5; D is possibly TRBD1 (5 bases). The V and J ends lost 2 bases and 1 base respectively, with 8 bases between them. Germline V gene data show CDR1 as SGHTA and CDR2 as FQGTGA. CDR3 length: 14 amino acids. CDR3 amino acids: CASSLQGGQETQYF. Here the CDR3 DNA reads TGTGCCAGCAGCTTACAGGGCGGCCAAGAGACCCAGTACTTC.

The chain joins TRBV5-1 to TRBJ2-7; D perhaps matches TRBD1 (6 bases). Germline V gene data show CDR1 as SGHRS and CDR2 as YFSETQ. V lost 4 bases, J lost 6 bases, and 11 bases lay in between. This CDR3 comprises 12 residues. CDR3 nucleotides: TGCGCCAGCAGCAACAGGGTTGGCGAGCAGTACTTC. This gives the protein CASSNRVGEQYF.

The CDR3 protein is CASSLSGQGALGSPLHF. The CDR3 DNA sequence: TGTGCCAGCAGCTTATCTGGGCAGGGGGCGTTGGGGTCACCCCTCCACTTT. The chain links TRBV7-8 to TRBJ1-6, with TRBD1 identical over 8 bases. This CDR3 comprises 17 residues. After removal of 2 bases from V and 10 bases from J, the junction contained 13 bases not matched to a gene. CDR1 and CDR2 (germline): SGHVS, FQNEAQ.

The CDR3 loop reads CASSLRGGGNEQFF. As DNA, the CDR3 is TGTGCCAGCAGTTTAAGAGGGGGGGGGAATGAGCAGTTCTTC. The chain uses TRBV27 and TRBJ2-1, with D perhaps matching TRBD2 (7 bases). This CDR3 contains 14 residues. Germline values: CDR1 MNHEY, CDR2 SMNVEV (reference sequence). V was shortened by 2 bases and J by 7 bases, with 12 bases between the two germline ends.

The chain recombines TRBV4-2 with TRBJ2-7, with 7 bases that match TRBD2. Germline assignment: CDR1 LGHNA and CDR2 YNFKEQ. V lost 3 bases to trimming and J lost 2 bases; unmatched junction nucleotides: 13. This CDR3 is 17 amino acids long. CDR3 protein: CASSQASGLRGTYEQYF. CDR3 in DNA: TGTGCCAGCAGCCAGGCGTCGGGACTAAGGGGAACCTACGAGCAGTACTTC.

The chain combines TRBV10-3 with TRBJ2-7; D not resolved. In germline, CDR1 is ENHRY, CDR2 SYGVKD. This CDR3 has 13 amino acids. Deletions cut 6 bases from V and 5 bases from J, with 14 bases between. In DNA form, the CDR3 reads TGTGCCATCAGGTTGCAGAGCGTCGACGAGCAGTACTTC. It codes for CAIRLQSVDEQYF.

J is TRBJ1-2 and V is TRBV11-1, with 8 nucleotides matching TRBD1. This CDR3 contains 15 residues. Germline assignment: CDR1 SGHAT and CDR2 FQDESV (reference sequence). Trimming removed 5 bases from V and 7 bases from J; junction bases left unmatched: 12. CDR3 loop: CASSPGTGLAGGYTF. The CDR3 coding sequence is TGTGCCAGCAGCCCCGGGACAGGCCTGGCGGGTGGCTACACCTTC.

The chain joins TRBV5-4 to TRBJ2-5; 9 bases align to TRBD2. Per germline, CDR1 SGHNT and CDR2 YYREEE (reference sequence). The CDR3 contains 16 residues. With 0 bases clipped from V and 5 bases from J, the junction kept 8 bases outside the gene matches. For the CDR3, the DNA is TGTGCCAGCAGCTTGGGCGGGGGGGCGGTTCAGGAGACCCAGTACTTC. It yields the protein CASSLGGGAVQETQYF. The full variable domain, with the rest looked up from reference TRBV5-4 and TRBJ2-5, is ETGVTQSPTHLIKTRGQQVTLRCSSQSGHNTVSWYQQALGQGPQFIFQYYREEENGRGNFPPRFSGLQFPNYSSELNVNALELDDSALYLCASSLGGGAVQETQYFGPGTRLLVL.

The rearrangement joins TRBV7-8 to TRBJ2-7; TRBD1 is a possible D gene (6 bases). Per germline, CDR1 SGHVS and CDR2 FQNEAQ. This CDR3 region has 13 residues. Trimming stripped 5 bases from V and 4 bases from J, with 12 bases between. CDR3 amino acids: CASSRSTGYEQYF. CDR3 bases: TGTGCCAGCAGCCGTAGCACAGGGTACGAGCAGTACTTC.

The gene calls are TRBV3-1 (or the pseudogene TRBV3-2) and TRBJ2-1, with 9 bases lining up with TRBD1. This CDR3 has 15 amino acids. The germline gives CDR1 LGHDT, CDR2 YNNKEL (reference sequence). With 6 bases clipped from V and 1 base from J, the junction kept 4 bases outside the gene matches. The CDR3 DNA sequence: TGTGCCAGCAGGCGGGACAGGGCATCCTACAATGAGCAGTTCTTC. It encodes CASRRDRASYNEQFF.

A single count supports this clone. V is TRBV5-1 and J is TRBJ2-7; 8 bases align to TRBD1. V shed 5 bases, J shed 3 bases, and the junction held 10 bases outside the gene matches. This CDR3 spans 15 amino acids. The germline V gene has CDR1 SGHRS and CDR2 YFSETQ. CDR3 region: CASRPGTGTFYEQYF. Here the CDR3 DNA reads TGCGCCAGCAGGCCCGGGACAGGTACCTTCTACGAGCAGTACTTC.

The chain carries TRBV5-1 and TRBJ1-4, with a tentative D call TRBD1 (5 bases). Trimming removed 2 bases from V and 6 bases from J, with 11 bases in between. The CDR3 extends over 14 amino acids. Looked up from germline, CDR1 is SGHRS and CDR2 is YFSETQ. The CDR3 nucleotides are TGCGCCAGCAGCTTTAATCCGGGGGATGAAAAACTGTTTTTT. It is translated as CASSFNPGDEKLFF. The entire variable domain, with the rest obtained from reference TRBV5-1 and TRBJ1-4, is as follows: KAGVTQTPRYLIKTRGQQVTLSCSPISGHRSVSWYQQTPGQGLQFLFEYFSETQRNKGNFPGRFSGRQFSNSRSEMNVSTLELGDSALYLCASSFNPGDEKLFFGSGTQLSVL.

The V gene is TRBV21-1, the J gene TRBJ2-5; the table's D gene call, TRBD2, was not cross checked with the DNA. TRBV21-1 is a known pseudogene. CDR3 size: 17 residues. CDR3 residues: CASSKWHCGRKQETQYF. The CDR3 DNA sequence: TGTGCCAGCAGCAAATGGCATTGCGGGAGGAAACAAGAGACCCAGTACTTC.

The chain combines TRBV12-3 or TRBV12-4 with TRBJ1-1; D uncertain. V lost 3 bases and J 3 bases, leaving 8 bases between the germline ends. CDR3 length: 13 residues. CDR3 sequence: CASSFGGYTEAFF. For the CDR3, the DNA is TGTGCCAGCAGTTTCGGAGGATACACTGAAGCTTTCTTT.

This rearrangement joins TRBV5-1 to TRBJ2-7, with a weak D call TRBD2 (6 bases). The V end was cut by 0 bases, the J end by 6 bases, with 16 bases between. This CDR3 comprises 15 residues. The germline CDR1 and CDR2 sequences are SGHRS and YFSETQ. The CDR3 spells CASSLGLAGGAEQYF. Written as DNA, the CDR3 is TGCGCCAGCAGCTTGGGCCTAGCTGGAGGGGCCGAGCAGTACTTC.

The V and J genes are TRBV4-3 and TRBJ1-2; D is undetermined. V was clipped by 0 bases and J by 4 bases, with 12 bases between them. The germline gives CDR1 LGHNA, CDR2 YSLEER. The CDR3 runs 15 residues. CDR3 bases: TGCGCCAGCAGCCAAGACCCCTCTACAGCCTATGGCTACACCTTC. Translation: CASSQDPSTAYGYTF.

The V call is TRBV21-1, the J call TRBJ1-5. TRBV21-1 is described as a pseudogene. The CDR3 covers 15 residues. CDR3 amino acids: CASSKAPSGYQPQHF. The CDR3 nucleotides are TGTGCCAGCAGCAAAGCCCCCAGCGGGTATCAGCCCCAGCATTTT.